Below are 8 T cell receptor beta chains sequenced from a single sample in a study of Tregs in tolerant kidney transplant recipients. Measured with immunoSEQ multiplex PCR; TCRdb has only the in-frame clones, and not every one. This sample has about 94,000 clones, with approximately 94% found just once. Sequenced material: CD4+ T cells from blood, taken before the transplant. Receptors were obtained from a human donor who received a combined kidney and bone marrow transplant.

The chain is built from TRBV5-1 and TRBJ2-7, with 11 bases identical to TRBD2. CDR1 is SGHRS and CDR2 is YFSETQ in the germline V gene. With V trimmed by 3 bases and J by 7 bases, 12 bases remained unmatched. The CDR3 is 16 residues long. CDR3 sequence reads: CASSSSLAGGPGEQYF. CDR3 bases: TGCGCCAGCAGCTCGAGTCTAGCGGGGGGTCCCGGGGAGCAGTACTTC.

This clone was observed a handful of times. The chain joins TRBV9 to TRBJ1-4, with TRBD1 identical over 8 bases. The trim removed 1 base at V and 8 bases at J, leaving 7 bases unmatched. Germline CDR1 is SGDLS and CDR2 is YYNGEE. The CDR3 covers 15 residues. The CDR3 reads CASSVSPGQGEKLFF. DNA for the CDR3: TGTGCCAGCAGCGTATCCCCTGGACAGGGAGAAAAACTGTTTTTT. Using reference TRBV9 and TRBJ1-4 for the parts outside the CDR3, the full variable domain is DSGVTQTPKHLITATGQRVTLRCSPRSGDLSVYWYQQSLDQGLQFLIQYYNGEERAKGNILERFSAQQFPDLHSELNLSSLELGDSALYFCASSVSPGQGEKLFFGSGTQLSVL.

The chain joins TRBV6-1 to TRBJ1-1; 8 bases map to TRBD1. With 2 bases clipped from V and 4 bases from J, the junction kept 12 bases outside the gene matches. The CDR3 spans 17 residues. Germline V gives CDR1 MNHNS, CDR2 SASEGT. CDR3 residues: CASSESLQGALGTEAFF. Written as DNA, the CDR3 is TGTGCCAGCAGTGAAAGTTTGCAGGGGGCATTGGGCACTGAAGCTTTCTTT.

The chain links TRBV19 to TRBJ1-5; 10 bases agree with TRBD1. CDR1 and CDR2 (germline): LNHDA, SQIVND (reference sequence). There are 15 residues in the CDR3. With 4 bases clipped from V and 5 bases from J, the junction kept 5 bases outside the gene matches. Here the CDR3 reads CASSKIGQGDQPQHF. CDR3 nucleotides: TGTGCCAGTAGTAAAATCGGACAGGGGGATCAGCCCCAGCATTTT.

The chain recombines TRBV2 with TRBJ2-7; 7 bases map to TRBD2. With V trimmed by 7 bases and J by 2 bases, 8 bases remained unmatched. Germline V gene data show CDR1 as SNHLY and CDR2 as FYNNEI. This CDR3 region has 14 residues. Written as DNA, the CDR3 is TGTGCCAGCACGAGGCGGGAGCAGGCCTACGAGCAGTACTTC. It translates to CASTRREQAYEQYF.

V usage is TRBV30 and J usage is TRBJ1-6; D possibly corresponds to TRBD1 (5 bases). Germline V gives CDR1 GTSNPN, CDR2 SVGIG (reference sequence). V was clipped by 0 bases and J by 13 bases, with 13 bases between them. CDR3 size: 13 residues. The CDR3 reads CAWSVLRDSPLHF. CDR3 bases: TGTGCCTGGAGTGTACTTAGGGACTCCCCCCTCCACTTT.

The CDR3 DNA is TGTGCCAGCAGCGTAGTAGCTATCGGCACCGGGGAGCTGTTTTTT. Its protein product is CASSVVAIGTGELFF. This chain links TRBV9 with TRBJ2-2, with D unclear. Trimming took off 0 bases at V and 4 bases at J, with 10 bases between the two ends. Germline V CDR1 and CDR2: SGDLS, YYNGEE. The CDR3 runs 15 residues.

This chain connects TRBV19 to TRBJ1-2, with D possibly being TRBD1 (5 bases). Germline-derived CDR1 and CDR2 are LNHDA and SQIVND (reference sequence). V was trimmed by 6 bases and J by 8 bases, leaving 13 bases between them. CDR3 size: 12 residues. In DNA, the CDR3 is TGTGCCAGTAGGCCCAACAGGCAGGGCTACACCTTC. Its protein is CASRPNRQGYTF.